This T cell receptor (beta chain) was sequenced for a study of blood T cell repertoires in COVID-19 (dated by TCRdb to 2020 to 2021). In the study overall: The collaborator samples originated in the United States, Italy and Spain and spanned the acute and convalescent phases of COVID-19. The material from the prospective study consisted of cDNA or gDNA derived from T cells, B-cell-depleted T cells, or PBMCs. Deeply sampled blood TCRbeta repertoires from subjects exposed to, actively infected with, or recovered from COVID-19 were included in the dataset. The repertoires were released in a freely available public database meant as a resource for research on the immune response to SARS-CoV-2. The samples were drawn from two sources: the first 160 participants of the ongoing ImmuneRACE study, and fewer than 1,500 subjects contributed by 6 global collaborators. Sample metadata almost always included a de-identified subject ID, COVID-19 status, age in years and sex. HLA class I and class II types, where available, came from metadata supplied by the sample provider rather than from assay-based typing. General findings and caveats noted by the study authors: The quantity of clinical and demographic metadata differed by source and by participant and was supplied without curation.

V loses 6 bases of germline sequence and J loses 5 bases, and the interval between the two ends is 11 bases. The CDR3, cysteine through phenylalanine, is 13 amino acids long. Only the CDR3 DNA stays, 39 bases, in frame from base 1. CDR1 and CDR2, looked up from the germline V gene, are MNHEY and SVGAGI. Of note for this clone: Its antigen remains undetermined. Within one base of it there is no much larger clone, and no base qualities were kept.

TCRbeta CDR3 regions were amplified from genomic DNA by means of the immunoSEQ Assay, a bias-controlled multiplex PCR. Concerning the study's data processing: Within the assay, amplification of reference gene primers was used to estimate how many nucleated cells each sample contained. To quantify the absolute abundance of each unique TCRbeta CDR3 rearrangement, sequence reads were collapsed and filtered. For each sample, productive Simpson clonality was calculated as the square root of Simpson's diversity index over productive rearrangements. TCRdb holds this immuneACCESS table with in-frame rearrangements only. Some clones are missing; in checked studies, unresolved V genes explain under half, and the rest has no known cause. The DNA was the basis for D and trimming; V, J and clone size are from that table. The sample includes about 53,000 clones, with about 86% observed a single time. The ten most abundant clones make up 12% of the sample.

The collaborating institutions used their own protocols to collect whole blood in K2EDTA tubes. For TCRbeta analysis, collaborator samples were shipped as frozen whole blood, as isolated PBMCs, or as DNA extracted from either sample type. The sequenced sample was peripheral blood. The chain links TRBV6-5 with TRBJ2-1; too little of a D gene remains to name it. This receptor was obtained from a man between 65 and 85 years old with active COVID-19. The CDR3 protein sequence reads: CASSRLQDNEQFF. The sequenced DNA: TGTGCCAGCAGCCGTCTTCAGGACAATGAGCAGTTCTTC.